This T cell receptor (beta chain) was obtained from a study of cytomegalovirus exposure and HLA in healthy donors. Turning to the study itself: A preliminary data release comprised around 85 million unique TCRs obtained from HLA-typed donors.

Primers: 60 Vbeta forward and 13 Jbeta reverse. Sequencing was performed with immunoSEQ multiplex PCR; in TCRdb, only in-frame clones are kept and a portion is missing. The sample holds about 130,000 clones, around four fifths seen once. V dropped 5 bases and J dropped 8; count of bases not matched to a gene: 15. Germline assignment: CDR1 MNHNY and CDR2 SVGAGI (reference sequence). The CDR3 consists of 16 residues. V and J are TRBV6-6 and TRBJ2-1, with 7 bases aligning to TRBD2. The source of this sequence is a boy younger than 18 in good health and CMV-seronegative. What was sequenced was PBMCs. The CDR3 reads CASSGFYGEGLYEQFF. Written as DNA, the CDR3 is TGTGCCAGCAGTGGATTTTACGGGGAGGGCCTCTATGAGCAGTTCTTC.